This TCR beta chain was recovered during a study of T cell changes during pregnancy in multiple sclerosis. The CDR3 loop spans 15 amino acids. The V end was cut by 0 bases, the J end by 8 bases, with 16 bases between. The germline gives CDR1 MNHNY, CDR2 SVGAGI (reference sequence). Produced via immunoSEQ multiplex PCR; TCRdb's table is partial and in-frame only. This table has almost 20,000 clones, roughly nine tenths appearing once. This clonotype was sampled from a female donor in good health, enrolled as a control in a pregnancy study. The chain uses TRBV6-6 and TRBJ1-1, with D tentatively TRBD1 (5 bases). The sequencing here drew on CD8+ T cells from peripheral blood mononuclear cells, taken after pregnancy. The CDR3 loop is CASSYSSSGSGEAFF. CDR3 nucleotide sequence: TGTGCCAGCAGTTACTCGTCTTCAGGGAGCGGGGAAGCTTTCTTT.